Listed below are T cell receptor beta chains from one sample, sequenced in a study of T cell clusters in autoimmune cytopenias. TCRdb processed the multiplex PCR reads again and assigns one entry to each CDR3 protein, with no DNA. The sample has some 8,300 distinct CDR3 sequences; the top ten hold around 3.9%. The sequencing input was peripheral blood. The receptors were gathered from a human donor with an autoimmune cytopenia or autoimmune hepatitis (not recorded which). Each CDR3 is given with its conserved first and last residue. Clone size, where shown, is once, few, many, or a class for clones that have expanded.

j_gene,abundance,v_gene,CDR3aa
TRBJ2-5,medium-sized,TRBV6-1,CASSEGLPETQYF
TRBJ2-1,.,TRBV20-1,CSARDLAGGDNEQFF
TRBJ2-2,.,TRBV24-1,CATSGSGANTGELFF
TRBJ2-3,.,TRBV30,CAWSVADASTDTQYF
TRBJ2-5,.,TRBV18,CASSPSGRRETQYF
TRBJ1-1,.,TRBV6-5,CASSSQEATEAFF
TRBJ1-6,.,TRBV27,CASSGLGSYNSPLHF
TRBJ2-1,.,TRBV28,CASSSGVRQGLPVSFF
TRBJ1-5,medium-sized,TRBV30,CAWSRGLNQPQHF
TRBJ2-5,medium-sized,TRBV6-5,CASLRGTQETQYF
TRBJ2-7,.,TRBV12-3/TRBV12-4,CASSLALGLAVRLYF
TRBJ1-5,medium-sized,TRBV19,CAAQSRAGNQPQHF
TRBJ2-7,.,TRBV7-2,CASSLGLVPTYEQYF
TRBJ2-7,medium-sized,TRBV6-1,CASSRDEEYEQYF
TRBJ2-2,.,TRBV29-1,CSVEGGMASGTGELFF
TRBJ2-1,.,TRBV12-3/TRBV12-4,CASSLERRSQFF
TRBJ1-1,.,TRBV20-1,CSARQTMNTEAFF
TRBJ1-3,.,TRBV18,CASSPRADRSGNTIYF
TRBJ2-3,medium-sized,TRBV29-1,CSVVAGITDTQYF
TRBJ2-3,medium-sized,TRBV29-1,CSVDSTDTQYF
TRBJ2-1,medium-sized,TRBV6-5,CASSEMGSGSYNEQFF
TRBJ2-1,medium-sized,TRBV19,CASRSGYNEQFF
TRBJ1-6,.,TRBV27,CASSLNSYNSPLHF
TRBJ2-7,medium-sized,TRBV27,CASSSHGAAEQYF
TRBJ1-2,.,TRBV12-3/TRBV12-4,CASTQTPNYGYTF
TRBJ2-5,.,TRBV20-1,CSAPVLGQGETQYF
TRBJ2-1,medium-sized,TRBV19,CASSKGPSGSGEQFF
TRBJ2-1,.,TRBV28,CATILAGGRENEQFF
TRBJ1-1,.,TRBV12-3/TRBV12-4,CASSRDFRAEAFF
TRBJ1-6,.,TRBV27,CASSYTGTPNSPLHF
TRBJ2-5,medium-sized,TRBV6-5,CASQTHGTSQETQYF
TRBJ2-7,.,TRBV5-5,CASSFVGTESYEQYF
TRBJ1-5,.,TRBV20-1,CSARERGQPQHF
TRBJ2-5,.,TRBV7-2,CASSSPGPRAVETQYF
TRBJ1-3,.,TRBV5-5,CASWTSGNTIYF
TRBJ2-1,medium-sized,TRBV19,CASSVSQGANNEQFF
TRBJ2-7,.,TRBV27,CASSSLTTPYEQYF
TRBJ2-3,.,TRBV7-2,CASSLDGTSIISTDTQYF
TRBJ2-5,medium-sized,TRBV29-1,CSPRPGQGDRTQYF
TRBJ2-5,medium-sized,TRBV30,CAWSRLAGRETQYF
TRBJ2-3,.,TRBV6-5,CASRKTSGRTTSTDTQYF
TRBJ2-1,medium-sized,TRBV7-6,CASSLASGRPNEQFF
TRBJ2-7,medium-sized,TRBV19,CASSIGTTPVEQYF
TRBJ2-7,.,TRBV20-1,CSARVAGEIEQYF
TRBJ2-5,medium-sized,TRBV12-3/TRBV12-4,CASSLGTSLQETQYF
TRBJ2-1,.,TRBV30,CAWMSARGYNEQFF
TRBJ2-1,medium-sized,TRBV12-3/TRBV12-4,CASSWTSGTYNEQFF
TRBJ2-1,.,TRBV12-3/TRBV12-4,CASSPSDREGGEQFF
TRBJ2-5,.,TRBV20-1,CSAGIAGGGETQYF
TRBJ1-5,.,TRBV27,CASSSQGAGQPQHF
TRBJ2-7,.,TRBV6-5,CASSYGAGPSYEQYF
TRBJ2-1,.,TRBV6-5,CASSRTSGKQFF
TRBJ2-7,.,TRBV20-1,CSATAPFRDQKSDYEQYF
TRBJ2-5,medium-sized,TRBV29-1,CSVEETGETQYF
TRBJ1-2,.,TRBV6-5,CATSDGPLWGYTF
TRBJ2-6,.,TRBV28,CASSFFLTANQFGANVLTF
TRBJ1-2,medium-sized,TRBV29-1,CSVVQGAIDGYGYTF